The present entry profiles one T cell receptor (beta chain) with its context. The sample carries other DNA sequences with the same CDR3. It was with 60 Vbeta and 13 Jbeta primers that the PCR ran. Sequencing was performed with immunoSEQ multiplex PCR; in TCRdb, only in-frame clones are kept and a portion is missing. The table shows around 150,000 clones, with roughly 10% occurring only once. This sample is part of a study of cytomegalovirus exposure and HLA in healthy donors. Trimming took off 0 bases at V and 7 bases at J, with 4 bases between the two ends. The CDR3 loop spans 12 amino acids. Germline V lookup: CDR1 SGHRS, CDR2 YFSETQ. Although they were nominally healthy when sampled, donors likely had unrecorded immune exposures.

The genes are TRBV5-1 and TRBJ2-2; D is undetermined. The sequence came from a male donor in good health and CMV-seronegative. Sequenced: PBMCs. The CDR3 sequence is CASSLGGGELFF. Here the CDR3 DNA reads TGCGCCAGCAGCTTGGGCGGCGGGGAGCTGTTTTTT.